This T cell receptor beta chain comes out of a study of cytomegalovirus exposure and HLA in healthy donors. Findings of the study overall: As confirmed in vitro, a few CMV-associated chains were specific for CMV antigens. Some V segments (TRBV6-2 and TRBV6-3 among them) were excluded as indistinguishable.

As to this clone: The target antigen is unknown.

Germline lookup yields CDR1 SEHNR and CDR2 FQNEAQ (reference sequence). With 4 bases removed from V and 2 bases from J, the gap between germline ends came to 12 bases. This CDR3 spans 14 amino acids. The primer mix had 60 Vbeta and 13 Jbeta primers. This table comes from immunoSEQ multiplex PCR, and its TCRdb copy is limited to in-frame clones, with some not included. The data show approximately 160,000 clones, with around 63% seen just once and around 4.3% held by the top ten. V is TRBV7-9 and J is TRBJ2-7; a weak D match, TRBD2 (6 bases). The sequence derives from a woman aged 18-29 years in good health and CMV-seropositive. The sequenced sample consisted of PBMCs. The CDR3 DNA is TGTGCCAGCAGCTCCGGGGGATTCACCTACGAGCAGTACTTC. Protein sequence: CASSSGGFTYEQYF.